This T cell receptor beta chain was captured in a study of cytomegalovirus exposure and HLA in healthy donors (dated by TCRdb to about 2017). Describing the broader study: According to an earlier analysis of around 600 of the donors, about 179 million T cells yielded 95 million to 140 million unique TCR beta sequences and 276 Gb of sequence data. A later analysis re-analyzed previously published TCR beta repertoires from approximately 670 donors and added high-resolution HLA genotyping to study TCR occurrence patterns. A later genetic analysis used genome-wide SNP genotypes for about 65% of the roughly 700 donors, treating that subset as a discovery cohort. All discovery cohort repertoires had been generated using a single sequencing platform. Both class I and class II loci were covered by HLA typing, at four-digit resolution. An early release covering some 640 HLA-typed donors comprised approximately 300 gigabases of sequencing data and roughly 86 million unique TCR sequences. Among about 400 genotyped donors of the cohort, an average of about 240,000 unique TCR beta nucleotide sequences was sequenced per donor, of which 15% to 20% were non-productive. The study aimed to test whether cataloging public T cell receptors could reveal signatures of past pathogen exposure. Four or five DR-DQ haplotypes were handled as single units for association and clustering because linkage in the cohort was strong. Typing coverage differed by locus: A, B, C, DRB1 and DQB1 were typed in roughly 620-630 donors, DQA1 in about 550, DPA1 in approximately 600, and DPB1 in about 450. High-throughput TCR immunosequencing, statistical association of individual TCRs with disease status, and machine learning were combined to predict cytomegalovirus infection status. In addition to the first cohort of 666 subjects, a separate validation cohort of approximately 130 different subjects was used. An earlier analysis of 500 to 750 of the donors applied high-throughput TCR beta sequencing to assess whether each TCR beta V gene segment acted as functional or pseudogenic. The study used immunosequencing to profile the T cell repertoires of around 600 subjects and linked those repertoires to cytomegalovirus serostatus. Alongside the repertoire data, information on donor age, sex, ethnicity and CMV serostatus was compiled. In the later analysis, no new phenotypic data were used to find candidate immune exposures; instead, reliance was placed on TCR beta sequences and their occurrence across donors. Of the 300 to 500 genotyped donors, 65% to 90% were placed in the genetic ancestry cluster associated with self-reported Caucasian donors. General conclusions and limits of the study: In a later genetic analysis, fewer N-insertions in productive TCRs were reported among donors in an Asian-associated ancestry cluster than the approximately 670-donor mean. While some public TCRs were present in many individuals, most TCR sequences turned up only very rarely across donors. The 87-base-pair reads could not distinguish some IMGT-functional V segments, including TRBV6-2 and TRBV6-3, so those segments were excluded. Because some donors lacked HLA typing at each locus, the association tests relied only on the typed subset. In a later analysis, several top co-occurrence clusters were reported to appear linked to parvovirus B19, influenza, CMV and Epstein-Barr virus. Linkage disequilibrium might explain the correlated functional status among segregating V segments, but an unknown experimental factor could not be ruled out. A later analysis found that most CMV-associated TCR beta chains appeared HLA-restricted, with HLA associations seemingly driven largely by CMV exposure. In a later genetic analysis, a missense DCLRE1C variant was associated with V-gene and J-gene trimming of TCR beta chains, and the association was replicated in an independent cohort. When HLA alleles, especially DR and DQ, strongly co-occurred, TCR associations were difficult to assign to individual alleles. Because counts were too low, around 18 rarely observed V segments, including chromosome 9 orphons, were left out of the earlier analysis of 587 of the donors. The sequencing pipeline was judged likely to have produced a cluster of highly shared sequence variants as a technical artifact. At a false discovery rate of 0.05, a later analysis linked some 17,000 TCR beta sequences to specific HLA alleles. In a later analysis, HLA-associated TCR beta chains showed more clonal expansion and lower generation probabilities than non-associated chains that were equally common. According to a later analysis, TCR association rates differed among HLA loci, with DRB1 alleles showing the most associated TCRs and HLA-C alleles showing the fewest. CMV serostatus was the only immune exposure information available for the cohort. Presence/absence analyses assumed roughly uniform sequencing depth across donors, an assumption that may not hold. A few of the identified cytomegalovirus-associated TCR beta chains were confirmed in vitro to be specific for cytomegalovirus antigens. The study listed 150 to 200 TCR beta chains as associated with cytomegalovirus. A further reported finding was that TCR beta sequences accurately predicted the HLA-A and HLA-B alleles for most subjects in the first cohort. In both the original and validation cohorts, the classifier was reported to diagnose cytomegalovirus status with high specificity and sensitivity. According to the authors, the approach could potentially be generalized to other disease states and immunological phenotypes. The cohort was sequenced for TCR beta chains only, and without alpha or paired-chain data the features that could be detected were limited. An earlier analysis of 587 of the donors showed that most TCR beta V segments appeared in productive rearrangements either about 90% or about 30% of the time, which broadly matched IMGT annotations.

To note about this clone: The target of this receptor is not known. Lacking the conserved final phenylalanine or tryptophan, this CDR3 likely reflects a read error.

The cohort comprised more than 550 healthy bone marrow donors. All cohort members were sampled while nominally healthy, although unrecorded immune exposures were likely present. The donor was CMV seronegative and belonged to the group of more than 300 seronegative cohort members. Each donor provided a peripheral blood sample, and peripheral blood mononuclear cells were used for TCR beta sequencing. Genomic DNA was extracted from the blood cell samples with the Qiagen DNeasy Blood Extraction Kit. With termini counted, the CDR3 has 11 amino acids. The retained sequence is limited to the CDR3, 33 bases, with the frame set at the first base. V loses 3 bases of germline sequence and J loses 8 bases, and the interval between the two ends is 10 bases. For CDR1 and CDR2, the germline V gene lists SQVTM and ANQGSEA. Library creation used the immunoSEQ multiplex PCR assay. For the multiplex PCR, a mixture combining 60 forward primers for TCR Vbeta segments and 13 reverse primers for TCR Jbeta segments was used. A multiplex PCR assay on genomic DNA amplified the CDR3 region of rearranged TCR beta genes. The Illumina HiSeq System was used to sequence the amplified TCR beta libraries as 87-base-pair reads. The original methods were these. A later analysis tallied tens of millions of unique TCR beta chains across the approximately 670 repertoires, and about 10 million of those chains were shared by two or more donors. Raw reads were error-corrected and collapsed into unique sequences with a nearest-neighbor algorithm that merged closely related sequences to remove PCR and sequencing errors. Alignment of CDR3 sequences to IMGT reference sequences was used to assign V, D and J gene segments. For a sequence to be retained, a match of at least six nucleotides to both a V gene segment and a J gene segment was required. A rearrangement counted as productive if the CDR3 had no stop codons and remained in frame with V and J, and every other rearrangement counted as non-productive. CDR3 was defined according to IMGT convention as the region running from the second conserved V-encoded cysteine to the conserved J-encoded phenylalanine. In an earlier analysis of roughly 580 of the donors, sequences lacking an unambiguous match to a single V gene segment were excluded. In an earlier analysis of around 600 of the donors, V segments were called functional above 56.7% productive rearrangements and were called segregating when the between-donor standard deviation exceeded 5%. A statistical classification framework was developed to diagnose cytomegalovirus status using the catalog of TCR beta chain sequences. In a later analysis, TCR nucleotide sequences were compared against IMGT/GENE-DB human TR gene sequences so that V and J genes could be assigned. The TCRdist pipeline was used in a later analysis to assign CDR3 sequences and most-parsimonious VDJ recombination scenarios. In a later analysis, each TCR beta chain was defined by its CDR3 amino acid sequence together with its V-gene family, and reads without a unique V-gene family were excluded. As a way to deal with suspected cross-contamination and a sequencing artifact, a later analysis dropped roughly 620 nucleotide sequences that were highly shared and had low generation probability. In a later analysis, a clonal expansion index for each public chain was calculated from normalized within-repertoire ranks of inferred template counts. A later analysis computed generation probabilities with a VDJ recombination model fitted to out-of-frame rearrangements, and checked the results against IGoR. In a later analysis, TCR-TCR, TCR-HLA and TCR-CMV co-occurrence was scored with hypergeometric tests, and a repertoire-size bias correction was applied to TCR pairs. False discovery rates were estimated in a later analysis by permuting HLA or CMV assignments 20 times. In a later analysis, co-occurring TCRs were grouped using DBSCAN, with TCRdist sequence similarity added in when clustering inside HLA-allele-positive subsets. Co-occurrence clustering excluded repertoires with fewer than 30,000 or more than 120,000 public chains, plus five with anomalous nucleotide sharing. The immuneACCESS repertoire file appears here via TCRdb, limited to in-frame rearrangements. These files lack a portion of the clones; in checked studies, under half of the deficit traces to unresolved V genes, and the cause of the others is not known. That table furnishes V, J and clone size, whereas the DNA furnished D and trimming. The sample table shows 45,000 to 60,000 clones, and 72% are seen once. In total, the top ten clones hold less than 9.5% of the sample.

The sample comprised PBMCs. The V gene is TRBV29-1 and the J gene is TRBJ1-2; the best D guess is TRBD1, with 6 bases matching. The source is a woman in her 50s in good health and CMV-seronegative. The DNA sequence is given as TGCAGCGTTGAGCGGGGGGCCGGCTACACCGTC. This encodes CSVERGAGYTV.